These 15 T cell receptor beta chains came from one sample sequenced in a study of OX40 agonist ivuxolimab in advanced cancers. The library came from the immunoSEQ multiplex PCR assay. The source is immuneACCESS, and TCRdb retained only in-frame sequences with V and J called. Part of the clones is not carried over; for the studies checked, unresolved V genes explain less than half of this, and the remainder is unexplained. The sample data list 72,000 or so clones, and about 90% of these were observed just once. Jointly, the top ten make up approximately 1.4% of the sample. This specimen was CD4+ or CD8+ T cells sorted from blood, taken in a trial of the OX40 agonist ivuxolimab. The origin of the receptors is an adult with an advanced solid tumor such as melanoma, head and neck, liver or kidney cancer.

The chain combines TRBV5-6 with TRBJ1-2; the D is unclear. This CDR3 comprises 14 residues. The germline V and J ends were trimmed by 2 bases and 0 bases, with 8 bases remaining between them. Germline V gene sequence: CDR1 SGHDT, CDR2 YYEEEE. CDR3 nucleotides: TGTGCCAGCAGCTTCCCCCAAACTAACTATGGCTACACCTTC. It translates to CASSFPQTNYGYTF.

This clone was picked up a small number of times. The rearrangement links TRBV5-8 to TRBJ2-7; 8 bases line up with TRBD2. Germline V gives CDR1 SGHTS, CDR2 YDEGEE. J gave up 6 bases and V 2 bases, and 10 bases lay outside the gene matches. The CDR3 loop spans 15 amino acids. CDR3 bases: TGTGCCAGCAGCTTCGGAAGCGGGAGACTCCGCGAGCAGTACTTC. It translates to CASSFGSGRLREQYF. The variable domain in full, with the rest retrieved from reference TRBV5-8 and TRBJ2-7, is EAGVTQSPTHLIKTRGQQATLRCSPISGHTSVYWYQQALGLGLQFLLWYDEGEERNRGNFPPRFSGRQFPNYSSELNVNALELEDSALYLCASSFGSGRLREQYFGPGTRLTVT.

The chain combines TRBV28 with TRBJ2-7, with D perhaps TRBD2 (6 bases). V dropped 7 bases and J dropped 6 bases, with 19 bases sitting between them. This CDR3 spans 14 amino acids. Germline V gives CDR1 MDHEN, CDR2 SYDVKM. CDR3 in amino acids: CASTTAGRWGEQYF. CDR3 nucleotides: TGTGCCAGCACTACGGCGGGGAGATGGGGCGAGCAGTACTTC.

The rearrangement links TRBV4-1 to TRBJ1-5, with 7 positions matching TRBD1. The trim removed 3 bases at V and 5 bases at J, leaving 10 bases unmatched. This CDR3 contains 16 residues. Germline CDR1 and CDR2: MGHRA and YSYEKL. This CDR3 is CASSQNRQGPHQPQHF. In DNA form, the CDR3 reads TGCGCCAGCAGCCAGAATCGACAGGGCCCCCATCAGCCCCAGCATTTT.

The rearrangement joins TRBV6-6 to TRBJ2-7; no firm D call. The ends were cut back, 0 bases at V and 4 bases at J, with 10 bases in the middle. This CDR3 is built from 14 residues. Per germline, CDR1 MNHNY and CDR2 SVGAGI (reference sequence). CDR3 nucleotide sequence: TGTGCCAGCAGTTACTCGGCAGCAAGTTACGAGCAGTACTTC. Encoded protein: CASSYSAASYEQYF.

The chain is built from TRBV7-6 and TRBJ2-5; 12 bases agree with TRBD2. The CDR3 spans 15 residues. Germline trimming cut 5 bases from V and 7 bases from J; bases unmatched to any gene: 8. The germline V gene encodes CDR1 SGHVS and CDR2 FNYEAQ. CDR3 region: CASSPTSGGTGTQYF. CDR3 nucleotides: TGTGCCAGCAGCCCGACTAGCGGGGGCACAGGGACCCAGTACTTC.

This chain connects TRBV11-2 to TRBJ2-7; 10 bases are a match to TRBD1. The CDR3 totals 15 residues. The ends lost 6 bases at V and 4 bases at J; junction bases unmatched: 9. The germline gives CDR1 SGHAT, CDR2 FQNNGV. Written as DNA, the CDR3 is TGTGCCAGCAGAATGGACAGGGGGAATTTTTACGAGCAGTACTTC. Residues: CASRMDRGNFYEQYF. Full variable domain (outside the CDR3, taken from reference TRBV11-2 and TRBJ2-7): EAGVAQSPRYKIIEKRQSVAFWCNPISGHATLYWYQQILGQGPKLLIQFQNNGVVDDSQLPKDRFSAERLKGVDSTLKIQPAKLEDSAVYLCASRMDRGNFYEQYFGPGTRLTVT.

This chain joins TRBV5-5 and TRBJ2-7, with 9 bases fitting TRBD1. The CDR3 length is 16 residues. The J segment lost 1 base and the V segment lost 4 bases, leaving 9 bases of the junction unmatched. In germline, CDR1 is SGHKS, CDR2 YYEKEE (reference sequence). The CDR3 coding sequence is TGTGCCAGCAGCACCCCGACTGGACAGGGGTCCTACGAGCAGTACTTC. Translation: CASSTPTGQGSYEQYF.

CDR3 region: CASSLEAYKNTEAFF. The CDR3 coding sequence is TGTGCCAGCAGCTTAGAAGCGTATAAGAACACTGAAGCTTTCTTT. V usage is TRBV11-1 and J usage is TRBJ1-1, with D unresolved. The germline CDR1 and CDR2 sequences are SGHAT and FQDESV (reference sequence). CDR3 length equals 15 residues. Trimming shortened V by 1 base and J by 1 base, and 10 bases separated the two germline ends.

The rearrangement uses TRBV5-1 and TRBJ2-5; 9 bases line up with TRBD2. The CDR3 is made up of 15 amino acids. Unmatched junction bases numbered 8, after V lost 6 bases and J lost 2 bases. Germline loops: CDR1 SGHRS, CDR2 YFSETQ. CDR3 DNA: TGCGCCAGCAATCCCCTAGCGGGGCCTCAAGAGACCCAGTACTTC. This sequence encodes CASNPLAGPQETQYF.

The rearrangement joins TRBV7-3 to TRBJ2-6; D tentatively fits TRBD1 or TRBD2 (6 bases each). Trimming shortened V by 1 base and J by 0 bases, and 13 bases separated the two germline ends. CDR3 size: 18 residues. Per the germline V gene, CDR1 is SGHTA and CDR2 is FQGTGA. The CDR3 sequence is CASSLKGEASSGANVLTF. The CDR3 region has the DNA TGTGCCAGCAGCTTAAAGGGGGAGGCCAGCTCTGGGGCCAACGTCCTGACTTTC.

The gene calls are TRBV6-5 and TRBJ2-2, with 7 bases identical to TRBD1. There are 15 residues in the CDR3. Trimming at V came to 6 bases and at J to 2 bases, leaving 6 bases not matched to a gene. In germline, CDR1 is MNHEY, CDR2 SVGAGI. Here the CDR3 reads CASSRGQTNTGELFF. CDR3 bases: TGTGCCAGCAGCAGGGGACAGACCAACACCGGGGAGCTGTTTTTT.

The chain carries TRBV6-5 and TRBJ1-1; 8 bases agree with TRBD1. Germline CDR1 and CDR2: MNHEY and SVGAGI. The CDR3 has 15 residues. V lost 6 bases and J lost 4; bases outside the gene matches: 10. The CDR3 region is CASSSQGAGGTEAFF. The DNA for the CDR3 is TGTGCCAGCAGCTCTCAGGGGGCTGGGGGCACTGAAGCTTTCTTT.

The chain links TRBV4-1 to TRBJ1-1; D is undetermined. The CDR3 consists of 13 residues. V shed 0 bases and J shed 4 bases, with 6 bases lying between them. The germline V gene encodes CDR1 MGHRA and CDR2 YSYEKL. The CDR3, as DNA: TGCGCCAGCAGCCAAGAAGTTTCCACTGAAGCTTTCTTT. Protein: CASSQEVSTEAFF.

The chain uses TRBV21-1 and TRBJ2-1. TRBV21-1 is a pseudogene. The CDR3 is made up of 11 amino acids. The CDR3: CASSPLRGKFF. DNA of the CDR3: TGTGCCAGCAGCCCTCTACGTGGAAAGTTCTTC.